What follows is one T cell receptor (beta chain) and its context. Its antigen remains undetermined. No qualities accompany the bases; no much larger clone lies one base away. The time point tag for this specimen amounts to: blood from clinic visit 5 months post-surgery; TSC patient then seizure free. The surgery cases with the highest brain T cell transcript signatures were chosen for TCR beta chain sequencing of brain tissue, and also of blood when blood was available. Before surgery, patients had received at least one anti-epileptic drug. The TCR-sequenced patients were children whose drug-resistant epilepsy was caused by tuberous sclerosis complex, focal cortical dysplasia, Rasmussen encephalitis or hemimegalencephaly. The Monarch genomic DNA purification kit was used to extract bulk genomic DNA from unsorted brain tissue and from whole blood. The sample comes from a study of brain T cells in children with intractable seizures (dated by TCRdb to about 2021). Regarding the study in general: As a first screen for immune gene transcripts, resected brain tissue from about 53 pediatric epilepsy surgery cases was run on a NanoString immunology panel. Of the approximately 12 selected surgery cases, pre-surgery blood was also sequenced for eight, so four had brain tissue only. Results the study describes overall, beyond this receptor: Because pre- and post-surgery blood were sequenced to different depths, clones absent from the pre-surgery sample may reflect undersampling. Viral specificity was inferred solely from CDR3 sequence similarity, and the HCMV serostatus of the patients was not known.

Germline trimming: 2 bases from V, 6 bases from J; junction bases outside gene matches: 7. CDR1 GTSNPN and CDR2 SVGIG were looked up in the germline V gene (reference sequence). From the cysteine through the phenylalanine, the CDR3 covers 15 amino acids. Only the CDR3 DNA stays, 45 bases, in frame from base 1. The immunoSEQ assay was applied to genomic DNA to generate the TCR beta chain sequences. Per the authors' processing: CDR3 sequences that did not begin with the conserved framework cysteine at position 104 were removed manually. To get clonality, the normalized Shannon's Diversity Index was subtracted from one, giving values from 0 (maximal diversity) to 1 (oligoclonal). Chi-squared comparison-of-proportions tests assessed whether the same CDR3 differed in frequency between samples, such as brain versus blood. Public clonotypes were found through immuneACCESS searches, while the VDJdb browser was used to judge similarity to known antiviral clonotypes. In its TCRdb copy, this immuneACCESS table keeps in-frame sequences only and misses some clones. Where compared with another copy, unresolved V genes explain less than half of these, and the others have no known cause. V and J calls and clone size are those listed in that table; D and trimming were worked out from the DNA. Counted in this sample were hundreds of thousands of clones; about 93% of them appeared once. The biggest ten clones account for under 7% of the sample.

This receptor was obtained from a boy less than two years old with tuberous sclerosis and intractable seizures. The source was peripheral blood, collected 4 to 5 months after surgery. The V gene is TRBV30 and the J gene is TRBJ1-5; TRBD1 fits 10 bases in the junction. This receptor has the CDR3 CAWSNRDRGRQPQHF. The sequenced DNA is TGTGCCTGGAGTAACAGAGACAGGGGGCGTCAGCCCCAGCATTTT. Extended through the reference TRBV30 and TRBJ1-5 proteins, this CDR3 yields the full variable domain: SQTIHQWPATLVQPVGSPLSLECTVEGTSNPNLYWYRQAAGRGLQLLFYSVGIGQISSEVPQNLSASRPQDRQFILSSKKLLLSDSGFYLCAWSNRDRGRQPQHFGDGTRLSIL.